Below, 9 T cell receptor beta chains from the same sample are listed, as sequenced in a study of T cell responses to AZD1222 COVID-19 vaccine. Only in-frame clones appear in the TCRdb table, and some are missing; sequencing was by immunoSEQ multiplex PCR. The sample includes more than 110,000 clones, around 85% of them seen just once. The sample was peripheral blood, taken on day 0 of AZD1222 vaccination. These receptors were collected from an adult in good health.

A remark on this clone: A read error likely explains this, since a far larger clone differs by one base. The chain recombines TRBV2 with TRBJ2-2; possible D gene TRBD2, 5 bases. From germline, CDR1 is SNHLY and CDR2 FYNNEI. This CDR3 spans 15 amino acids. The V and J ends lost 8 bases and 6 bases respectively, with 19 bases between them. For the CDR3, the DNA is TGTGCCAGCTGTCTGACGGAGGTGCTCCCCGGGGAGCTGTTTTTT. This encodes CASCLTEVLPGELFF.

J is TRBJ1-4 and V is TRBV2; D is unclear. The V end was cut by 4 bases, the J end by 0 bases, with 9 bases between. Germline loops: CDR1 SNHLY, CDR2 FYNNEI. The CDR3 contains 15 residues. CDR3 loop: CASSGEIATNEKLFF. CDR3 nucleotides: TGTGCCAGCAGTGGGGAGATTGCAACTAATGAAAAACTGTTTTTT.

The V gene is TRBV28, the J gene TRBJ1-2; D possibly corresponds to TRBD1 (5 bases). V lost 2 bases and J 4 bases, leaving 14 bases between the germline ends. The CDR3 runs 15 residues. The V gene's germline CDR1 is MDHEN and CDR2 SYDVKM. The CDR3 coding sequence is TGTGCCAGCAGTTTAAAGGAGGGGCTGGCCTATGGCTACACCTTC. Translated: CASSLKEGLAYGYTF.

This sequence joins TRBV27 and TRBJ1-2; 9 bases agree with TRBD1. The CDR3 runs 13 residues. V dropped 5 bases and J dropped 5; count of bases not matched to a gene: 3. In germline, CDR1 is MNHEY, CDR2 SMNVEV (reference sequence). CDR3 coding DNA: TGTGCCAGCAGTCGGACAGGGGCATATGGCTACACCTTC. Amino acids: CASSRTGAYGYTF.

This clone turned up a few times. V gene TRBV5-1 combines with J gene TRBJ2-1; 9 bases line up with TRBD1. Germline CDR1 is SGHRS and CDR2 is YFSETQ. With V trimmed by 0 bases and J by 8 bases, 9 bases remained unmatched. The CDR3 totals 16 residues. The CDR3 protein is CASSLVLTGGGDEQFF. Written as DNA, the CDR3 is TGCGCCAGCAGCTTGGTCCTGACAGGGGGGGGCGATGAGCAGTTCTTC.

This sequence joins TRBV6-5 and TRBJ2-3; 7 bases line up with TRBD1. This CDR3 spans 14 amino acids. V dropped 4 bases and J dropped 3; count of bases not matched to a gene: 4. From germline, CDR1 is MNHEY and CDR2 SVGAGI. Written as DNA, the CDR3 is TGTGCCAGCAGTTCGTGGGACAGTACAGATACGCAGTATTTT. It encodes CASSSWDSTDTQYF.

The V call is TRBV4-2, the J call TRBJ1-4, with a tentative D call TRBD1 (6 bases). Germline V CDR1 and CDR2: LGHNA, YNFKEQ. V lost 3 bases, J lost 8 bases, and 13 bases lay in between. This CDR3 is 14 amino acids long. CDR3 nucleotides: TGTGCCAGCAGCCAGGGGGGGGCACACGAAAAACTGTTTTTT. Translated: CASSQGGAHEKLFF.

The genes are TRBV6-9 and TRBJ1-5; D ambiguous. CDR1 MNHGY and CDR2 SVAAGI come from the germline V gene. CDR3 length: 12 residues. V lost 6 bases and J 7 bases, leaving 10 bases between the germline ends. Here the CDR3 DNA reads TGTGCCAGCAGGGACGGAACACAGCCCCAGCATTTT. Translating it yields CASRDGTQPQHF.

The chain recombines TRBV19 with TRBJ2-1, with TRBD2 identical over 11 bases. Germline-derived CDR1 and CDR2 are LNHDA and SQIVND (reference sequence). Germline trimming cut 6 bases from V and 3 bases from J; bases unmatched to any gene: 4. CDR3 length equals 15 residues. The CDR3 sequence: CASSALAGGYNEQFF. As DNA, the CDR3 is TGTGCCAGTAGCGCTCTAGCGGGGGGCTACAATGAGCAGTTCTTC.